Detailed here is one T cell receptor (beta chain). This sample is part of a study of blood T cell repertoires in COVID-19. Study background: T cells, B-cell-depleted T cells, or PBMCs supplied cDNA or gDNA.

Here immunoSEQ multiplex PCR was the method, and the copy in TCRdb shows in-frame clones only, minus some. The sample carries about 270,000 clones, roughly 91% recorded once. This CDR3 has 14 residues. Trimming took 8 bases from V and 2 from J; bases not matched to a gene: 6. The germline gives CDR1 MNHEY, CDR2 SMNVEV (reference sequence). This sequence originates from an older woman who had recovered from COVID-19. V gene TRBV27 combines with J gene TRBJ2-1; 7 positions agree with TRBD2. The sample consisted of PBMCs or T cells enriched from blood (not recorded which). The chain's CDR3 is CASSPGGPYNEQFF. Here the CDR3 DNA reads TGTGCCAGCTCCCCGGGAGGCCCCTACAATGAGCAGTTCTTC.